These 21 T cell receptor beta chains originate from one sample sequenced in a study of T cell changes during pregnancy in multiple sclerosis. Some clones are missing from TCRdb's copy, which holds only in-frame ones; the method was immunoSEQ multiplex PCR. The sample lists fewer than 55,000 clones, approximately 91% occurring once. The specimen was CD4+ T cells from peripheral blood mononuclear cells, collected in the third trimester of pregnancy. These TCRs come from a female donor with multiple sclerosis, enrolled in a pregnancy study.

The V and J genes are TRBV19 and TRBJ2-1; 10 positions agree with TRBD1. The CDR3 covers 15 residues. J lost 9 bases, V lost 7 bases, and 12 bases had no gene match. In germline, CDR1 is LNHDA, CDR2 SQIVND (reference sequence). The CDR3: CASTTGQGLWSEQFF. The CDR3 DNA is TGTGCCAGTACCACGGGACAGGGGTTATGGAGTGAGCAGTTCTTC.

As regards this clone: The germline gene is not matched at one end of the junction; a read error may be the cause. The chain recombines TRBV4-2 with TRBJ2-3, with 9 bases identical to TRBD2. The length of the CDR3 is 19 residues. Germline loops: CDR1 LGHNA, CDR2 YNFKEQ. This chain's CDR3 is CASSQEGVLRAGGTDTQYF. In nucleotides, the CDR3 is TGTGCCAGCAGCCAAGAAGGGGTCCTTCGAGCGGGGGGCACCGATACGCAGTATTTT.

This rearrangement joins TRBV6-5 to TRBJ1-2; D gene ambiguous. Looked up from germline, CDR1 is MNHEY and CDR2 is SVGAGI. The V end was cut by 8 bases, the J end by 1 base, with 8 bases between. This CDR3 is 12 amino acids long. The CDR3 DNA is TGTGCCAGCTCAGAGGGTAACTATGGCTACACCTTC. It encodes CASSEGNYGYTF.

In nucleotides, the CDR3 is TGTGCCAGCAGCTCCACTAGCACAGATACGCAGTATTTT. Its translation: CASSSTSTDTQYF. V is TRBV7-3 and J is TRBJ2-3; D is unresolved. The CDR3 spans 13 residues. Per the germline V gene, CDR1 is SGHTA and CDR2 is FQGTGA. The ends were cut back, 4 bases at V and 0 bases at J, with 5 bases in the middle.

This chain links TRBV7-3 with TRBJ2-1, with 15 nucleotides matching TRBD2. This CDR3 region has 19 residues. The V and J ends lost 5 bases and 0 bases, in that order; junction bases with no gene match: 8. The germline V gene has CDR1 SGHTA and CDR2 FQGTGA. CDR3 loop: CASSAGTSGGWSSYNEQFF. The CDR3 DNA reads TGTGCCAGCAGCGCCGGGACTAGCGGGGGGTGGAGCTCCTACAATGAGCAGTTCTTC.

This clone was found once. The chain links TRBV5-1 to TRBJ2-3, with TRBD2 matching 11 bases. CDR1 and CDR2 (germline): SGHRS, YFSETQ. The V segment lost 6 bases and the J segment 6 bases; nucleotides outside the gene matches: 9. This CDR3 is 15 amino acids long. The CDR3 DNA is TGCGCCAGCACCGTTAGCGGGGGGGCGGGGGATACGCAGTATTTT. Translation gives CASTVSGGAGDTQYF.

J is TRBJ2-1 and V is TRBV27; perhaps TRBD2 as D (6 bases). Trimming took off 2 bases at V and 4 bases at J, with 12 bases between the two ends. Germline V gene sequence: CDR1 MNHEY, CDR2 SMNVEV (reference sequence). The CDR3 consists of 15 residues. As DNA, the CDR3 is TGTGCCAGCAGTTTACAGTCCGGGGGATACAATGAGCAGTTCTTC. Protein sequence: CASSLQSGGYNEQFF.

This rearrangement joins TRBV5-6 to TRBJ1-2; D perhaps matches TRBD1 (6 bases). Germline CDR1 reads SGHDT; CDR2 reads YYEEEE. V shed 7 bases and J shed 5 bases, with 12 bases lying between them. The CDR3 is made up of 12 amino acids. CDR3 residues: CASQQGGYGYTF. The CDR3 coding sequence is TGTGCCAGCCAACAGGGTGGGTATGGCTACACCTTC.

The V and J genes are TRBV11-2 and TRBJ1-1; D is undetermined. Trimming left V 5 bases short and J 0 bases short, with 16 bases between. The CDR3 length is 16 residues. The germline V gene has CDR1 SGHAT and CDR2 FQNNGV. The CDR3 bases are TGTGCCAGCAGCCCCCGCGGAGCAGCAATGAACACTGAAGCTTTCTTT. Translated: CASSPRGAAMNTEAFF.

The CDR3 loop is CASSAAGVAYNEQFF. CDR3 coding DNA: TGTGCCAGCAGTGCCGCGGGGGTGGCTTACAATGAGCAGTTCTTC. The chain employs TRBV2 and TRBJ2-1; 7 positions match TRBD2. Trimming cost V 4 bases and J 4 bases; bases outside gene matches: 7. CDR1 is SNHLY, CDR2 FYNNEI, per germline. This CDR3 spans 15 amino acids.

CDR3 loop: CAIGDSGYTF. In DNA form, the CDR3 reads TGTGCCATCGGGGACAGTGGCTACACCTTC. V gene TRBV10-3 combines with J gene TRBJ1-2; 7 nucleotides match TRBD1. This CDR3 spans 10 amino acids. The V gene's germline CDR1 is ENHRY and CDR2 SYGVKD. V lost 8 bases and J lost 7; bases outside the gene matches: 1.

The chain joins TRBV11-2 to TRBJ1-4; unclear D gene. Germline V CDR1 and CDR2: SGHAT, FQNNGV. The CDR3 loop spans 15 amino acids. V shed 8 bases and J shed 2 bases, with 15 bases lying between them. The CDR3 DNA sequence: TGTGCCAGCTCTCGATTGAGGGTGACTAATGAAAAACTGTTTTTT. Its translation is CASSRLRVTNEKLFF.

The rearrangement links TRBV2 to TRBJ2-7, with TRBD1 identical over 10 bases. Per the germline V gene, CDR1 is SNHLY and CDR2 is FYNNEI. The junction had 6 bases not matched to a gene; V was cut back by 7 bases and J by 3 bases. The CDR3 is made up of 14 amino acids. The CDR3 DNA sequence: TGTGCCAGCAAGCGGACAGGGGGACACTACGAGCAGTACTTC. It encodes CASKRTGGHYEQYF.

V and J are TRBV6-6 and TRBJ1-2, with 7 nucleotides matching TRBD1. The junction had 2 bases not matched to a gene; V was cut back by 5 bases and J by 2 bases. The CDR3 runs to 13 residues. From germline, CDR1 is MNHNY and CDR2 SVGAGI (reference sequence). Written as DNA, the CDR3 is TGTGCCAGCAGTGACAGGGCCAACTATGGCTACACCTTC. Translation: CASSDRANYGYTF.

The chain couples TRBV7-9 to TRBJ2-1; 14 bases map to TRBD2. V trimming: 0 bases; J trimming: 10 bases; junction bases outside the gene matches: 5. CDR3 length: 16 residues. Germline V gives CDR1 SEHNR, CDR2 FQNEAQ (reference sequence). CDR3 nucleotide sequence: TGTGCCAGCAGCTTAGCGCGACTAGCGGGGGGGAACGAGCAGTTCTTC. Amino acid sequence: CASSLARLAGGNEQFF.

The gene calls are TRBV5-1 and TRBJ2-3, with D possibly matching TRBD2 (6 bases). The CDR3 spans 14 residues. V was shortened by 6 bases and J by 2 bases, with 13 bases between the two germline ends. The V gene's germline CDR1 is SGHRS and CDR2 YFSETQ. The DNA of the CDR3 is TGCGCCAGCAATTCGGGAGAGACCACAGATACGCAGTATTTT. Translation: CASNSGETTDTQYF.

The chain couples TRBV7-8 to TRBJ1-4; weak D call: TRBD1 (5 bases). Trimming stripped 5 bases from V and 3 bases from J, with 13 bases between. This CDR3 is 15 amino acids long. Germline V CDR1 and CDR2: SGHVS, FQNEAQ. This CDR3 reads CASSLYAGANEKLFF. The DNA of the CDR3 is TGTGCCAGCAGCCTCTACGCGGGGGCTAATGAAAAACTGTTTTTT.

The rearrangement links TRBV10-3 to TRBJ2-7, with 9 bases matching TRBD1. The CDR3 runs to 13 residues. Per germline, CDR1 ENHRY and CDR2 SYGVKD. Unmatched junction bases numbered 5, after V lost 6 bases and J lost 5 bases. The CDR3 reads CAISGTGSDEQYF. The CDR3, as DNA: TGTGCCATCAGCGGGACAGGGTCCGACGAGCAGTACTTC.

This chain links TRBV9 with TRBJ1-6; possibly TRBD1 for D (5 bases). The CDR3 is 13 amino acids. Germline-derived CDR1 and CDR2 are SGDLS and YYNGEE. With 2 bases removed from V and 8 bases from J, the gap between germline ends came to 8 bases. The CDR3 nucleotides are TGTGCCAGCAGCGTCGTAGGGGATTCACCCCTCCACTTT. Translated, it gives CASSVVGDSPLHF.

This chain uses TRBV1 with TRBJ1-2. TRBV1 constitutes a pseudogene. The length of the CDR3 is 12 residues. CDR3 residues: CTSIFQRYGYTF. The CDR3, as DNA: TGCACCAGCATTTTTCAGCGCTATGGCTACACCTTC.

This clone was detected only once. The chain employs TRBV10-1 and TRBJ2-3; TRBD1 matches at 8 bases. V lost 8 bases and J lost 3; bases outside the gene matches: 10. The CDR3 runs 15 residues. Germline V gene data show CDR1 as WNHNN and CDR2 as SYGVQD (reference sequence). CDR3 DNA: TGCGCCAGCGGAACCGGGACAGGATGGACAGATACGCAGTATTTT. Translation gives CASGTGTGWTDTQYF.